The 31 T cell receptor beta chains listed next were all sequenced from one sample in a study of T cell changes during pregnancy in multiple sclerosis. Sequenced by immunoSEQ multiplex PCR; TCRdb stores in-frame clones only, minus some. The table has about 36,000 clones, 85% to 90% seen once. The starting material was CD4+ T cells from peripheral blood mononuclear cells, obtained in the first trimester of pregnancy. The receptors derive from a female donor with multiple sclerosis, enrolled in a pregnancy study.

The chain is built from TRBV4-1 and TRBJ2-7; TRBD2 agrees at 11 bases. The CDR3 consists of 15 residues. The trim removed 6 bases at V and 3 bases at J, leaving 7 bases unmatched. Germline V CDR1 and CDR2: MGHRA, YSYEKL. This CDR3 reads CASSRSSGGNYEQYF. As DNA, the CDR3 is TGCGCCAGCAGTCGATCTAGCGGGGGGAACTACGAGCAGTACTTC.

The chain is built from TRBV6-6 and TRBJ1-4; TRBD1 aligns across 11 bases. Trimming cost V 5 bases and J 8 bases; bases outside gene matches: 7. There are 15 residues in the CDR3. Per germline, CDR1 MNHNY and CDR2 SVGAGI (reference sequence). The DNA for the CDR3 is TGTGCCAGCAGTATGGGACAGGGGGTAGACGAAAAACTGTTTTTT. Translating it yields CASSMGQGVDEKLFF.

V gene TRBV7-2 combines with J gene TRBJ1-1; no reliable D call. The CDR3 contains 14 residues. Germline V gene lookup returns CDR1 SGHTA and CDR2 FQGNSA. The V gene lost 1 base and the J gene lost 2 bases, with 8 bases spanning the gap. The CDR3 nucleotides are TGTGCCAGCAGCTTAGGGGGAGCTAACACTGAAGCTTTCTTT. It yields the protein CASSLGGANTEAFF.

The chain uses TRBV13 and TRBJ2-7; 8 nucleotides line up with TRBD2. Trimming took 3 bases from V and 4 from J; bases not matched to a gene: 5. CDR1 PRHDT and CDR2 FYEKMQ come from the germline V gene (reference sequence). The CDR3 extends over 14 amino acids. DNA of the CDR3: TGTGCCAGCAGCTTGCGGGGGGAGATTTACGAGCAGTACTTC. It yields the protein CASSLRGEIYEQYF. Together with reference TRBV13 and TRBJ2-7, the CDR3 gives the full variable domain: AAGVIQSPRHLIKEKRETATLKCYPIPRHDTVYWYQQGPGQDPQFLISFYEKMQSDKGSIPDRFSAQQFSDYHSELNMSSLELGDSALYFCASSLRGEIYEQYFGPGTRLTVT.

The CDR3 nucleotides are TGTGCCAGCAGTGAAGCGCGGGAGGGGGAAAAACTGTTTTTT. As protein: CASSEAREGEKLFF. The chain combines TRBV6-1 with TRBJ1-4, with a possible D match to TRBD1 (5 bases). The CDR3 covers 14 residues. The V gene's germline CDR1 is MNHNS and CDR2 SASEGT. V shed 0 bases and J shed 8 bases, with 10 bases lying between them.

The rearrangement joins TRBV7-2 to TRBJ2-3, with TRBD1 matching over 7 bases. The CDR3 runs 15 residues. V dropped 5 bases and J dropped 2; count of bases not matched to a gene: 7. Looked up from germline, CDR1 is SGHTA and CDR2 is FQGNSA. The CDR3 loop reads CASSQGDRVTDTQYF. CDR3 coding DNA: TGTGCCAGCAGCCAGGGGGACAGAGTCACAGATACGCAGTATTTT.

The genes are TRBV6-5 and TRBJ2-2; possibly TRBD1 for D (6 bases). The CDR3 is 13 amino acids. V lost 6 bases, J lost 2 bases, and 7 bases lay in between. The V gene's germline CDR1 is MNHEY and CDR2 SVGAGI. The CDR3 sequence is CASRGGNTGELFF. As DNA, the CDR3 is TGTGCCAGCAGAGGGGGAAACACCGGGGAGCTGTTTTTT.

The chain couples TRBV30 to TRBJ2-7; 8 nucleotides align to TRBD1. The J segment lost 5 bases and the V segment lost 4 bases, leaving 7 bases of the junction unmatched. This CDR3 has 13 residues. The germline CDR1 and CDR2 sequences are GTSNPN and SVGIG (reference sequence). This chain's CDR3 is CAWNGQGLNEQYF. CDR3 sequence (DNA): TGTGCCTGGAACGGACAGGGTTTAAACGAGCAGTACTTC.

The V call is TRBV6-6, the J call TRBJ2-2, with 10 bases lining up with TRBD1. V lost 5 bases to trimming and J lost 5 bases; unmatched junction nucleotides: 8. The V gene's germline CDR1 is MNHNY and CDR2 SVGAGI (reference sequence). The CDR3 length is 16 residues. CDR3 nucleotides: TGTGCCAGCAGTCCGTCGGGACAGGGGAAGACCGGGGAGCTGTTTTTT. Its protein is CASSPSGQGKTGELFF.

The chain carries TRBV27 and TRBJ1-5; D call uncertain. The V and J ends lost 3 bases and 5 bases respectively, with 8 bases between them. The CDR3 is made up of 13 amino acids. The germline V gene encodes CDR1 MNHEY and CDR2 SMNVEV (reference sequence). The CDR3 protein is CASSFSGYQPQHF. CDR3 nucleotides: TGTGCCAGCAGTTTTTCGGGGTATCAGCCCCAGCATTTT.

The V call is TRBV9, the J call TRBJ1-1; a weak D match, TRBD1 (6 bases). The V and J ends lost 7 bases and 1 base respectively, with 11 bases between them. Germline V gene sequence: CDR1 SGDLS, CDR2 YYNGEE. The CDR3 runs 13 residues. CDR3 sequence (DNA): TGTGCCAGCGGGCTGACAGGGAACACTGAAGCTTTCTTT. It specifies CASGLTGNTEAFF.

The chain links TRBV25-1 to TRBJ2-3; 7 bases map to TRBD1. This CDR3 is 17 amino acids long. The ends lost 8 bases at V and 1 base at J; junction bases unmatched: 15. Germline values: CDR1 MGHDK, CDR2 SYGVNS. CDR3 sequence: CASRRASTGERTDTQYF. In DNA form, the CDR3 reads TGTGCCAGCCGACGCGCAAGCACAGGGGAACGCACAGATACGCAGTATTTT.

The genes are TRBV30 and TRBJ1-5; TRBD1 matches at 7 bases. The junction had 10 bases not matched to a gene; V was cut back by 2 bases and J by 3 bases. The CDR3 contains 16 residues. Looked up from germline, CDR1 is GTSNPN and CDR2 is SVGIG (reference sequence). CDR3 in DNA: TGTGCCTGGAGTCCCCGAGGGACAGTCCACAATCAGCCCCAGCATTTT. Residues: CAWSPRGTVHNQPQHF.

V gene TRBV7-8 combines with J gene TRBJ1-5; 8 bases match TRBD1. The V gene's germline CDR1 is SGHVS and CDR2 FQNEAQ. V dropped 4 bases and J dropped 7; count of bases not matched to a gene: 9. CDR3 length equals 15 residues. CDR3 sequence reads: CASSSGQGLIQPQHF. The CDR3 DNA follows: TGTGCCAGCAGCTCCGGACAGGGTCTGATACAGCCCCAGCATTTT.

The rearrangement joins TRBV2 to TRBJ1-5; D remains unclear. The V gene lost 7 bases and the J gene lost 2 bases, with 15 bases spanning the gap. The CDR3 is made up of 15 amino acids. CDR1 SNHLY and CDR2 FYNNEI come from the germline V gene. As DNA, the CDR3 is TGTGCCAGCACCCGCCTGCCCGGGGGCAATCAGCCCCAGCATTTT. Its translation is CASTRLPGGNQPQHF.

The chain joins TRBV30 to TRBJ2-1; 13 nucleotides agree with TRBD2. The CDR3 is 16 residues long. Germline V lookup: CDR1 GTSNPN, CDR2 SVGIG (reference sequence). Unmatched junction bases numbered 8, after V lost 0 bases and J lost 9 bases. CDR3 amino acids: CAWSVLAGGLGGEQFF. DNA for the CDR3: TGTGCCTGGAGTGTACTAGCGGGAGGGCTAGGTGGTGAGCAGTTCTTC.

The V and J genes are TRBV5-1 and TRBJ2-7; TRBD1 is a possible D gene (6 bases). The germline V and J ends were trimmed by 4 bases and 2 bases, with 13 bases remaining between them. Germline CDR1 and CDR2: SGHRS and YFSETQ. The CDR3 runs to 14 residues. CDR3 in amino acids: CASSLSTGTYEQYF. The CDR3 DNA reads as TGCGCCAGCAGCCTTTCGACAGGTACCTACGAGCAGTACTTC.

This chain connects TRBV7-2 to TRBJ1-6, with unresolved D. The CDR3 length is 15 residues. Trimming took off 7 bases at V and 4 bases at J, with 14 bases between the two ends. The V gene's germline CDR1 is SGHTA and CDR2 FQGNSA. CDR3 DNA sequence: TGTGCCAGCACCTCGACTCTCGGGTATAATTCACCCCTCCACTTT. The encoded protein is CASTSTLGYNSPLHF.

This rearrangement joins TRBV6-1 to TRBJ1-4, with a tentative D call TRBD1 (6 bases). Germline loops: CDR1 MNHNS, CDR2 SASEGT. V was shortened by 8 bases and J by 2 bases, with 15 bases between the two germline ends. The CDR3 extends over 15 amino acids. CDR3 bases: TGTGCCAGCTCTATACAGGGTGTGACTAATGAAAAACTGTTTTTT. Translating gives CASSIQGVTNEKLFF.

This clone was seen a single time. This sequence joins TRBV9 and TRBJ1-2, with D hard to call. Germline V gene sequence: CDR1 SGDLS, CDR2 YYNGEE. V gave up 0 bases and J gave up 1 base, with 7 bases separating them. This CDR3 is 14 amino acids long. The CDR3 sequence is CASSVAQNNYGYTF. CDR3 nucleotides: TGTGCCAGCAGCGTAGCACAGAATAACTATGGCTACACCTTC.

The chain combines TRBV19 with TRBJ2-3; no definite D call. V gave up 8 bases and J gave up 8 bases, with 14 bases separating them. The germline gives CDR1 LNHDA, CDR2 SQIVND (reference sequence). The CDR3 runs 12 residues. CDR3 nucleotides: TGTGCCAGTGAAAAATCGTCCGGTACGCAGTATTTT. It translates to CASEKSSGTQYF.

The chain recombines TRBV5-4 with TRBJ2-1; TRBD2 might be the D (6 bases). V was trimmed by 1 base and J by 2 bases, leaving 16 bases between them. Germline V gene data show CDR1 as SGHNT and CDR2 as YYREEE (reference sequence). The CDR3 spans 17 residues. The CDR3 protein is CASSLSRRAITYNEQFF. In nucleotides, the CDR3 is TGTGCCAGCAGCTTGTCGAGGAGGGCCATCACCTACAATGAGCAGTTCTTC.

The chain joins TRBV7-9 to TRBJ2-1, with a tentative D call TRBD1 (6 bases). Germline loops: CDR1 SEHNR, CDR2 FQNEAQ (reference sequence). The CDR3 consists of 14 residues. Deletions cut 5 bases from V and 9 bases from J, with 17 bases between. DNA of the CDR3: TGTGCCAGCAGCCCCGGGACACTAATCGGTGAGCAGTTCTTC. Protein sequence: CASSPGTLIGEQFF.

The chain carries TRBV19 and TRBJ1-2; D gene unclear. The CDR3 totals 13 residues. Looked up from germline, CDR1 is LNHDA and CDR2 is SQIVND (reference sequence). The ends were cut back, 0 bases at V and 7 bases at J, with 9 bases in the middle. The CDR3 reads CASSIEGRRGYTF. The DNA for the CDR3 is TGTGCCAGTAGTATAGAGGGCCGGCGTGGCTACACCTTC.

This chain uses TRBV11-2 with TRBJ2-1, with D unclear. CDR1 and CDR2 from the germline V gene are SGHAT and FQNNGV. CDR3 length: 15 amino acids. Trimming removed 0 bases from V and 0 bases from J, with 6 bases in between. CDR3 DNA: TGTGCCAGCAGCTTAGATGGCGGCTCCTACAATGAGCAGTTCTTC. Translating it yields CASSLDGGSYNEQFF.

This chain joins TRBV19 and TRBJ2-5; 9 nucleotides align to TRBD1. V gave up 6 bases and J gave up 3 bases; unmatched junction bases: 2. The germline V gene encodes CDR1 LNHDA and CDR2 SQIVND (reference sequence). CDR3 length: 13 amino acids. The CDR3 DNA follows: TGTGCCAGTAGGAGGACAGGGGAAGAGACCCAGTACTTC. Its translation: CASRRTGEETQYF.

The genes are TRBV5-1 and TRBJ1-3; D remains unclear. The germline V and J ends were trimmed by 4 bases and 0 bases, with 11 bases remaining between them. CDR1 SGHRS and CDR2 YFSETQ come from the germline V gene. The CDR3 contains 15 residues. The CDR3 coding sequence is TGCGCCAGCAGCGTGGACGGTAGCTCTGGAAACACCATATATTTT. Translated: CASSVDGSSGNTIYF.

The chain links TRBV30 to TRBJ2-6; TRBD1 might be the D (6 bases). V lost 5 bases to trimming and J lost 1 base, with 12 bases between them. Germline V gene data show CDR1 as GTSNPN and CDR2 as SVGIG (reference sequence). The CDR3 consists of 15 residues. CDR3 DNA sequence: TGTGCCTGGGCTCAGGACAGATCTGGGGCCAACGTCCTGACTTTC. Translated: CAWAQDRSGANVLTF.

The chain has TRBV20-1 and TRBJ2-3, with D unresolved. Germline CDR1 and CDR2: DFQATT and SNEGSKA (reference sequence). This CDR3 contains 11 residues. V was clipped by 4 bases and J by 7 bases, with 9 bases between them. The CDR3 sequence is CSATTSNTQYF. DNA of the CDR3: TGCAGTGCTACGACTTCGAATACGCAGTATTTT.

V is TRBV29-1 and J is TRBJ1-5; D is unresolved. V was cut by 4 bases and J by 6 bases, with 10 bases left in between. Germline V gives CDR1 SQVTM, CDR2 ANQGSEA. The CDR3 consists of 12 residues. CDR3 region: CSVGGRGQPQHF. The CDR3 DNA follows: TGCAGCGTTGGAGGGAGAGGTCAGCCCCAGCATTTT.

The chain combines TRBV7-3 with TRBJ2-7; 13 bases fit TRBD2. Per germline, CDR1 SGHTA and CDR2 FQGTGA. This CDR3 is built from 18 residues. Germline trimming cut 3 bases from V and 2 bases from J; bases unmatched to any gene: 10. CDR3: CASSFGGLAGAQAYEQYF. The CDR3 nucleotides are TGTGCCAGCAGCTTTGGAGGACTAGCGGGGGCCCAAGCCTACGAGCAGTACTTC.